These 23 T cell receptor beta chains were all obtained from the same sample, sequenced in a study of shared clonotypes between healthy human individuals. CD45RO-negative CD8 cells positively selected for CCR7 made up the naive population, which excluded terminally differentiated effector memory CD45RA+ cells. The data were produced by immunoSEQ multiplex PCR, yet TCRdb's version contains in-frame clones alone and is incomplete. This sample has some 2,100,000 clones, with approximately 94% found just once. Sequencing was performed on naive CD8+ T cells from PBMCs. These receptors were obtained from a man aged 18 to 29 in good health. Some clones in this sample may be carry-over from other donors' samples.

The chain joins TRBV12-2 to TRBJ1-1. TRBV12-2 constitutes a pseudogene. CDR3 length equals 9 residues. The CDR3 nucleotides are TGTGCAAGTTTGGGTGGGGCTTTCTTT. It translates to CASLGGAFF.

This chain links TRBV9 with TRBJ2-1; maybe TRBD2 (5 bases). This CDR3 spans 18 amino acids. Germline-derived CDR1 and CDR2 are SGDLS and YYNGEE. With 0 bases removed from V and 5 bases from J, the gap between germline ends came to 21 bases. The CDR3 bases are TGTGCCAGCAGCGTAGGAGGGAATCCCGGACCAAGAAACAATGAGCAGTTCTTC. As protein: CASSVGGNPGPRNNEQFF. The full variable domain, its missing parts supplied by reference TRBV9 and TRBJ2-1, is DSGVTQTPKHLITATGQRVTLRCSPRSGDLSVYWYQQSLDQGLQFLIQYYNGEERAKGNILERFSAQQFPDLHSELNLSSLELGDSALYFCASSVGGNPGPRNNEQFFGPGTRLTVL.

The V call is TRBV13, the J call TRBJ2-3; D call uncertain. Germline V CDR1 and CDR2: PRHDT, FYEKMQ (reference sequence). The CDR3 loop spans 15 amino acids. V was cut by 5 bases and J by 5 bases, with 17 bases left in between. CDR3 protein: CASSPRLGPVDTQYF. CDR3 DNA sequence: TGTGCCAGCAGCCCCCGGCTCGGTCCGGTAGATACGCAGTATTTT.

The table lists this clone with a few counts. Other DNA sequences in the same sample also yield this CDR3. The V gene is TRBV28, the J gene TRBJ2-7, with unresolved D. V dropped 4 bases and J dropped 4 bases, with 11 bases sitting between them. The CDR3 runs to 13 residues. Germline CDR1 and CDR2: MDHEN and SYDVKM. The CDR3 DNA sequence: TGTGCCAGCAGTTCCCCGTCTTCTTACGAGCAGTACTTC. This sequence encodes CASSSPSSYEQYF.

CDR3 protein: CASSQDLTGSSYEQYF. The DNA of the CDR3 is TGTGCCAGCAGCCAAGATTTGACAGGGAGCTCCTACGAGCAGTACTTC. This chain links TRBV14 with TRBJ2-7; 7 nucleotides match TRBD1. With 0 bases clipped from V and 0 bases from J, the junction kept 5 bases outside the gene matches. The CDR3 is made up of 16 amino acids. Germline loops: CDR1 SGHDN, CDR2 FVKESK.

The rearrangement links TRBV9 to TRBJ2-7; D gene ambiguous. In germline, CDR1 is SGDLS, CDR2 YYNGEE. Trimming removed 4 bases from V and 1 base from J, with 9 bases in between. The CDR3 has 13 amino acids. The DNA for the CDR3 is TGTGCCAGCAGCTTTGAAAATTCCTACGAGCAGTACTTC. Its protein is CASSFENSYEQYF.

The rearrangement links TRBV15 to TRBJ1-1; 7 bases agree with TRBD1. This CDR3 has 16 residues. V lost 5 bases to trimming and J lost 0 bases; unmatched junction nucleotides: 9. Germline V gene sequence: CDR1 LNHNV, CDR2 YYDKDF (reference sequence). The CDR3 DNA follows: TGTGCCACCAGCCCCTGGACAGGCGTCATGAACACTGAAGCTTTCTTT. It encodes CATSPWTGVMNTEAFF.

This chain links TRBV4-3 with TRBJ1-6, with 7 bases identical to TRBD1. Germline V lookup: CDR1 LGHNA, CDR2 YSLEER. The CDR3 length is 15 residues. The V and J ends lost 1 base and 7 bases, in that order; junction bases with no gene match: 4. CDR3 amino acids: CASSQVRGPNSPLHF. The CDR3 region has the DNA TGCGCCAGCAGCCAAGTGAGGGGGCCAAATTCACCCCTCCACTTT.

The rearrangement uses TRBV4-1 and TRBJ1-4, with unresolved D. The CDR3 is 14 residues long. Looked up from germline, CDR1 is MGHRA and CDR2 is YSYEKL. Between the trimmed V and J ends, which lost 0 bases and 6 bases, there was a span of 8 bases. In DNA form, the CDR3 reads TGCGCCAGCAGCCAAGACCCATCAGATGAAAAACTGTTTTTT. Protein sequence: CASSQDPSDEKLFF.

The chain couples TRBV11-2 to TRBJ2-1; D remains unclear. Per the germline V gene, CDR1 is SGHAT and CDR2 is FQNNGV. This CDR3 has 15 residues. Between the trimmed V and J ends, which lost 2 bases and 7 bases, there was a span of 15 bases. CDR3 nucleotides: TGTGCCAGCAGCTTAAAGGCCTTATTGGGGAATGAGCAGTTCTTC. It encodes CASSLKALLGNEQFF.

The chain is built from TRBV9 and TRBJ2-7; 7 bases agree with TRBD2. Germline loops: CDR1 SGDLS, CDR2 YYNGEE. J lost 2 bases, V lost 3 bases, and 5 bases had no gene match. The CDR3 contains 14 residues. This CDR3 is CASSGERGPYEQYF. CDR3 coding DNA: TGTGCCAGCAGCGGGGAGCGGGGTCCCTACGAGCAGTACTTC.

The genes are TRBV28 and TRBJ2-1; TRBD2 agrees at 9 bases. Germline-derived CDR1 and CDR2 are MDHEN and SYDVKM. V was clipped by 6 bases and J by 8 bases; unmatched bases: 8. The CDR3 spans 14 residues. The CDR3 region is CASRRLAVGDEQFF. DNA for the CDR3: TGTGCCAGCAGAAGACTAGCGGTGGGGGATGAGCAGTTCTTC.

This rearrangement joins TRBV28 to TRBJ2-4; 14 bases agree with TRBD2. This CDR3 comprises 18 residues. The junction had 7 bases not matched to a gene; V was cut back by 5 bases and J by 1 base. Germline CDR1 reads MDHEN; CDR2 reads SYDVKM. The CDR3 coding sequence is TGTGCCAGCAGTCCGGGACTAGCGGGAGCTCTCGCCAAAAACATTCAGTACTTC. It translates to CASSPGLAGALAKNIQYF.

This rearrangement joins TRBV9 to TRBJ2-3; D perhaps matches TRBD2 (6 bases). Between the trimmed V and J ends, which lost 0 bases and 4 bases, there was a span of 15 bases. Germline V gene lookup returns CDR1 SGDLS and CDR2 YYNGEE. The CDR3 contains 16 residues. The CDR3 DNA is TGTGCCAGCAGCGTAGGTGGAGGGGCATGGGCAGATACGCAGTATTTT. This codes for CASSVGGGAWADTQYF.

This chain connects TRBV29-1 to TRBJ1-2; D may be TRBD1 (5 bases). CDR1 and CDR2 (germline): SQVTM, ANQGSEA. V dropped 7 bases and J dropped 5 bases, with 14 bases sitting between them. The length of the CDR3 is 12 residues. CDR3 nucleotides: TGCAGCGCCCCCCAGGGTGGGTATGGCTACACCTTC. Its translation: CSAPQGGYGYTF.

The chain employs TRBV15 and TRBJ2-1; D may be TRBD2 (6 bases). V was trimmed by 5 bases and J by 1 base, leaving 21 bases between them. CDR1 and CDR2 (germline): LNHNV, YYDKDF (reference sequence). CDR3 length equals 18 residues. In nucleotides, the CDR3 is TGTGCCACCAGCTTCCACCAATCGCGGGACGTGTCCTACAATGAGCAGTTCTTC. This sequence encodes CATSFHQSRDVSYNEQFF.

V gene TRBV28 combines with J gene TRBJ2-7; D gene uncertain. Germline V gene lookup returns CDR1 MDHEN and CDR2 SYDVKM. This CDR3 has 13 amino acids. Trimming shortened V by 6 bases and J by 4 bases, and 13 bases separated the two germline ends. The CDR3 DNA follows: TGTGCCAGCAGCCCCCGGTGGGTATACGAGCAGTACTTC. Residues: CASSPRWVYEQYF. The variable domain in full, with the rest retrieved from reference TRBV28 and TRBJ2-7, is DVKVTQSSRYLVKRTGEKVFLECVQDMDHENMFWYRQDPGLGLRLIYFSYDVKMKEKGDIPEGYSVSREKKERFSLILESASTNQTSMYLCASSPRWVYEQYFGPGTRLTVT.

The chain couples TRBV18 to TRBJ2-2; D is unclear. The germline V gene encodes CDR1 KGHSH and CDR2 LQKENI. V lost 5 bases to trimming and J lost 0 bases, with 10 bases between them. CDR3 length: 15 amino acids. The CDR3 protein is CASSGGIANTGELFF. The CDR3 coding sequence is TGTGCCAGCTCAGGTGGAATCGCGAACACCGGGGAGCTGTTTTTT.

This clone has a single count. The J gene is TRBJ2-1, the V gene TRBV29-1; D is undetermined. The V gene lost 3 bases and the J gene lost 1 base, with 7 bases spanning the gap. Per the germline V gene, CDR1 is SQVTM and CDR2 is ANQGSEA. The CDR3 loop spans 13 amino acids. In DNA form, the CDR3 reads TGCAGCGTTGAGCGCCCATCCTACAATGAGCAGTTCTTC. Protein product: CSVERPSYNEQFF.

This chain uses TRBV11-2 with TRBJ2-7; 7 positions agree with TRBD1. Germline loops: CDR1 SGHAT, CDR2 FQNNGV. Trimming cost V 5 bases and J 0 bases; bases outside gene matches: 7. The CDR3 has 15 residues. CDR3 nucleotide sequence: TGTGCCAGCAGCGCCAAGACAGGGCTCTCCTACGAGCAGTACTTC. It specifies CASSAKTGLSYEQYF. Full variable domain (remainder filled in from reference TRBV11-2 and TRBJ2-7): EAGVAQSPRYKIIEKRQSVAFWCNPISGHATLYWYQQILGQGPKLLIQFQNNGVVDDSQLPKDRFSAERLKGVDSTLKIQPAKLEDSAVYLCASSAKTGLSYEQYFGPGTRLTVT.

V usage is TRBV6-1 and J usage is TRBJ2-3; TRBD1 might be the D (5 bases). Trimming shortened V by 2 bases and J by 0 bases, and 15 bases separated the two germline ends. The CDR3 contains 17 residues. Germline-derived CDR1 and CDR2 are MNHNS and SASEGT. The CDR3 sequence: CASSESAEQASTDTQYF. In DNA, the CDR3 is TGTGCCAGCAGTGAAAGTGCGGAACAGGCTAGCACAGATACGCAGTATTTT.

The V gene is TRBV13, the J gene TRBJ2-1, with 10 bases identical to TRBD2. CDR3 length: 14 residues. With V trimmed by 6 bases and J by 7 bases, 6 bases remained unmatched. CDR1 and CDR2 (germline): PRHDT, FYEKMQ (reference sequence). The CDR3 loop reads CASSPSGRINEQFF. CDR3 sequence (DNA): TGTGCCAGCAGTCCTAGCGGGAGAATAAATGAGCAGTTCTTC. The whole variable domain, filled in from reference TRBV13 and TRBJ2-1, reads AAGVIQSPRHLIKEKRETATLKCYPIPRHDTVYWYQQGPGQDPQFLISFYEKMQSDKGSIPDRFSAQQFSDYHSELNMSSLELGDSALYFCASSPSGRINEQFFGPGTRLTVL.

The chain carries TRBV4-3 and TRBJ2-7; TRBD2 aligns across 15 bases. The germline V gene encodes CDR1 LGHNA and CDR2 YSLEER. Unmatched junction bases numbered 3, after V lost 0 bases and J lost 6 bases. The CDR3 totals 16 residues. In DNA form, the CDR3 reads TGCGCCAGCAGCCAAGATCGGGGACTAGCGGGAGGCGAGCAGTACTTC. It encodes CASSQDRGLAGGEQYF.